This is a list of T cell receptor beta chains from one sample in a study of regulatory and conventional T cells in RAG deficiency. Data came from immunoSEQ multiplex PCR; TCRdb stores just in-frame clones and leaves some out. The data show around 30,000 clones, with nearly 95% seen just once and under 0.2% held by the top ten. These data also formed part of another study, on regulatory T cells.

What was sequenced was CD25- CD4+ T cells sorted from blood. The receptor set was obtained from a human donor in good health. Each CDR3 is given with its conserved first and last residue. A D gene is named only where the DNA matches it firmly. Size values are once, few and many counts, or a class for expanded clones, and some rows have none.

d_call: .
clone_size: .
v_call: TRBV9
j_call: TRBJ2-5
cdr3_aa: CASSVSGLETQYF
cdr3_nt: TGTGCCAGCAGCGTTTCCGGGTTAGAGACCCAGTACTTC

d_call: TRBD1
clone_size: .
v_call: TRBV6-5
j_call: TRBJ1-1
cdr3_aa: CASSRGRGAEAFF
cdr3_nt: TGTGCCAGCAGTAGGGGGCGCGGGGCTGAAGCTTTCTTT

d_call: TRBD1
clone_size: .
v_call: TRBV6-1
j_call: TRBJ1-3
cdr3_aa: CAIKRDRSSGNTIYF
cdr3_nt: TGTGCCATCAAACGGGACAGATCATCTGGAAACACCATATATTTT

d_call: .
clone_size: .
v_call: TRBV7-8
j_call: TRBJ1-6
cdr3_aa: CASSPSGTPNSPLHF
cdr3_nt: TGTGCCAGCAGCCCGTCCGGGACACCCAATTCCCCCCTCCACTTT

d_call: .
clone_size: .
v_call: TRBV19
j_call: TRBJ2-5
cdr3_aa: CASSKTPGGGAGKTQYF
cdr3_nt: TGTGCCAGTAGCAAAACACCAGGTGGAGGGGCAGGGAAGACCCAGTACTTC

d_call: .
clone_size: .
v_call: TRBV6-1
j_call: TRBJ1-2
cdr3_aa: CASSEGTAYGYTF
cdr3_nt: TGTGCCAGCAGTGAAGGGACAGCCTATGGCTACACCTTC

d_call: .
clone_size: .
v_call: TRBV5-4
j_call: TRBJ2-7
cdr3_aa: CASSLDQVSYEQYF
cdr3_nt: TGTGCCAGCAGCTTGGACCAGGTCTCCTACGAGCAGTACTTC

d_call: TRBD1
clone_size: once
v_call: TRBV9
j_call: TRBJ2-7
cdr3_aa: CASSVNPTGAYEQYF
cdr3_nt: TGTGCCAGCAGCGTAAACCCCACAGGGGCCTACGAGCAGTACTTC

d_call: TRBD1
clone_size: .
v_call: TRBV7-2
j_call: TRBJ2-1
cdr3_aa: CASSFGQGSYNEQFF
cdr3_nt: TGTGCCAGCAGCTTCGGACAGGGCTCCTACAATGAGCAGTTCTTC

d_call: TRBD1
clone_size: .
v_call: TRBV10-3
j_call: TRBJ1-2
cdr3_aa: CAISDEQGAPDGYTF
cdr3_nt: TGTGCCATCAGCGACGAACAGGGGGCTCCTGATGGCTACACCTTC

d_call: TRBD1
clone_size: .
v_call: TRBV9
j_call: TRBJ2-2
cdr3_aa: CASSPQGANTGELFF
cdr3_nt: TGTGCCAGCAGCCCCCAGGGGGCTAACACCGGGGAGCTGTTTTTT

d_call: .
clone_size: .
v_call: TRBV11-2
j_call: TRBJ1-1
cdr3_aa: CASSNRQDPGAFF
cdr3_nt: TGTGCCAGCAGCAATCGACAGGACCCTGGGGCTTTCTTT

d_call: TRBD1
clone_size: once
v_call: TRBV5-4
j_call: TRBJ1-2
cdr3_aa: CASKSGDRRDYGYTF
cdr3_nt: TGTGCCTCGAAGAGTGGGGACAGGAGAGACTATGGCTACACCTTC

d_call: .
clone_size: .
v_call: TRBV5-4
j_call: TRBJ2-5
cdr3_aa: CASSFARLSNQETQYF
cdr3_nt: TGTGCCAGCAGCTTCGCACGCCTAAGTAATCAAGAGACCCAGTACTTC

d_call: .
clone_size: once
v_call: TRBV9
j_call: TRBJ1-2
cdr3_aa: CASSVGAGYGYTF
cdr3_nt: TGTGCCAGCAGCGTAGGGGCAGGCTATGGCTACACCTTC

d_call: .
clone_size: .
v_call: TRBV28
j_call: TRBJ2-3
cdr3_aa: CASSSWGRVPTDTQYF
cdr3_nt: TGTGCCAGCAGTTCCTGGGGCAGGGTTCCCACAGATACGCAGTATTTT

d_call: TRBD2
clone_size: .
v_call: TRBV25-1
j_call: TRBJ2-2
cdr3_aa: CATAASPGGANTGELFF
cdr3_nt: TGTGCCACCGCAGCCTCACCTGGGGGGGCGAACACCGGGGAGCTGTTTTTT

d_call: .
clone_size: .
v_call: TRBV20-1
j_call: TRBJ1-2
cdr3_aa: CSARSTFLGTF
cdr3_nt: TGCAGTGCGAGGTCGACTTTCCTTGGCACCTTC

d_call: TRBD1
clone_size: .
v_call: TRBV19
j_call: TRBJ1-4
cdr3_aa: CAVRDRVDEKLFF
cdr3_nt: TGTGCCGTCCGGGACAGGGTTGATGAAAAACTGTTTTTT

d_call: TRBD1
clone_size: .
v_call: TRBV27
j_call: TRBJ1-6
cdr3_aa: CASSRQGRSPLHF
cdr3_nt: TGTGCCAGCAGCCGACAGGGTCGATCACCCCTCCACTTT

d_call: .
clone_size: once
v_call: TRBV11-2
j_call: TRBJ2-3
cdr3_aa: CASEFTSTDTQYF
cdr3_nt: TGTGCCAGCGAATTTACTAGCACAGATACGCAGTATTTT

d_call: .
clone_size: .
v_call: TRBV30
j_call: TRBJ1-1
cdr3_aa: CAWSVRQGDTEAFF
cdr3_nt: TGTGCCTGGAGTGTACGACAAGGGGACACTGAAGCTTTCTTT

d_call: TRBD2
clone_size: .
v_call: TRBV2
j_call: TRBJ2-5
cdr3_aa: CASSEGWVPGGETQYF
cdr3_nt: TGTGCCAGCAGTGAAGGTTGGGTCCCGGGGGGGGAGACCCAGTACTTC

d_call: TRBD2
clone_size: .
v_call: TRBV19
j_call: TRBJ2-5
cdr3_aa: CASRASGQETQYF
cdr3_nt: TGTGCCAGTAGGGCTAGCGGGCAAGAGACCCAGTACTTC

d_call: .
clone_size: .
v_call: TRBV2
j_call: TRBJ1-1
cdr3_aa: CASSDMPREGTEAFF
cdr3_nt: TGTGCCAGCAGTGACATGCCAAGGGAGGGCACTGAAGCTTTCTTT

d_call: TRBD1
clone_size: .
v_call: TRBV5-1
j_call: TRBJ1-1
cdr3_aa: CASSLGQGATEAFF
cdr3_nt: TGCGCCAGCAGCTTGGGACAGGGGGCCACTGAAGCTTTCTTT

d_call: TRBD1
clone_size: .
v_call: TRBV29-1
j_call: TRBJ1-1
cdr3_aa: CSVAETGFNTEAFF
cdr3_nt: TGCAGCGTGGCCGAGACAGGGTTCAACACTGAAGCTTTCTTT

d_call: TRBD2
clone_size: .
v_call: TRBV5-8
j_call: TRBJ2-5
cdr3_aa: CASSLDGLAAETQYF
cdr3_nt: TGTGCCAGCAGCTTGGATGGACTAGCAGCAGAGACCCAGTACTTC

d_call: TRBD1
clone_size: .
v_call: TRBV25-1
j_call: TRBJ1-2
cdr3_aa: CASSGQGNYGYTF
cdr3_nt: TGTGCCAGCAGTGGACAGGGGAACTATGGCTACACCTTC